This T cell receptor beta chain was found in a study of cytomegalovirus exposure and HLA in healthy donors. Study overall: A subsequent analysis reported that the 110 or so validation repertoires were produced on the same platform that had also been used for the approximately 700 first-cohort repertoires.

A word on this clone: The antigen is not known.

The CDR3 loop spans 19 amino acids. CDR1 SEHNR and CDR2 FQNEAQ come from the germline V gene (reference sequence). V lost 5 bases, J lost 4 bases, and 21 bases stayed unmatched. Only in-frame clones appear in the TCRdb table, and some are missing; sequencing was by immunoSEQ multiplex PCR. The table shows under 200,000 clones, with more than 80% occurring only once. Study findings and constraints: Reportedly, cytomegalovirus status was diagnosed with high sensitivity and specificity. Testing in vitro showed three CMV-associated chains specific for CMV antigens. The study recorded 150 to 200 TCR beta chains that were cytomegalovirus-associated.

The sample comprised PBMCs. The chain recombines TRBV7-9 with TRBJ2-3; 7 positions agree with TRBD2. The sequence was collected from a young man in good health and CMV-seropositive. The CDR3 is CASSRLMGEGYGFADTQYF. The CDR3 coding sequence is TGTGCCAGCAGCCGCTTGATGGGGGAGGGCTATGGTTTCGCAGATACGCAGTATTTT.